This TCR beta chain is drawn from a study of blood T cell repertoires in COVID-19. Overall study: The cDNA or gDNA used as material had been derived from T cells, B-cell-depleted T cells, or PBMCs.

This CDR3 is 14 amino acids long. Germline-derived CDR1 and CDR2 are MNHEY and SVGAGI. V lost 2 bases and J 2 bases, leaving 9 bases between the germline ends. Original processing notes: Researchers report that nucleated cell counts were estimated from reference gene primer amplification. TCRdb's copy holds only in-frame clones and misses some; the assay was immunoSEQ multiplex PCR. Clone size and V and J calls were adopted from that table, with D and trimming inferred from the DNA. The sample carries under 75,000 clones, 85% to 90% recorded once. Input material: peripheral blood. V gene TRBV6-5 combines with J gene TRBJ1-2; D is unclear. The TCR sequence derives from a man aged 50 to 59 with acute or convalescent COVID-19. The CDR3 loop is CASSYTAMNYGYTF. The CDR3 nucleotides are TGTGCCAGCAGTTACACAGCAATGAACTATGGCTACACCTTC.